Shown below are 27 T cell receptor beta chains from a single sample sequenced in a study of regulatory T cells in long-lasting Graves disease. Arm-PCR of CDR3 regions with iRepertoire HTBI primers generated TCR beta libraries. TCRdb re-called the multiplex PCR reads with MiXCR, one entry per CDR3 protein. The repertoire holds some 340,000 distinct CDR3 sequences, around 11% seen once, with 15% to 20% in the top ten. Time point indicated: newly diagnosed GD, antithyroid drugs for less than 3 months. PBMC-extracted RNA yielded the TCR library. These data also featured in a second study, about T cells in Graves' hyperthyroidism and ophthalmopathy.

Sequences were derived from peripheral blood mononuclear cells (PBMCs), sampled at new diagnosis, from a patient treated with antithyroid drugs. These receptors were taken from a young woman with Graves disease.

The chain uses TRBV7-2 and TRBJ1-6; a possible D gene is TRBD1 (5 bases). CDR3 size: 16 residues. Trimming stripped 4 bases from V and 8 bases from J, with 18 bases between. Germline CDR1 and CDR2: SGHTA and FQGNSA. For the CDR3, the DNA is TGTGCCAGCAGCTCCGTACCAGGGAAAGGCGATTCACCCCTCCACTTT. Protein: CASSSVPGKGDSPLHF.

This clonotype came up many times. This rearrangement joins TRBV7-2 to TRBJ2-7; D ambiguous. The CDR3 has 13 amino acids. V shed 5 bases and J shed 2 bases, with 10 bases lying between them. Germline assignment: CDR1 SGHTA and CDR2 FQGNSA. CDR3 coding DNA: TGTGCCAGCAGCCGTGGGCCCGCCTACGAGCAGTACGTC. It codes for CASSRGPAYEQYV.

This clonotype was seen repeatedly, ten times or more. J is TRBJ1-2 and V is TRBV19; D gene ambiguous. CDR1 and CDR2 (germline): LNHDA, SQIVND (reference sequence). V was trimmed by 0 bases and J by 2 bases, leaving 13 bases between them. This CDR3 region has 16 residues. In DNA form, the CDR3 reads TGTGCCAGTAGTATAGATTCAATTGGAAGGAACTATGGCTACACCTTC. Protein: CASSIDSIGRNYGYTF.

This clonotype was found a few times. The junction shows a germline mismatch at one end, possibly a read error. CDR3 in DNA: TGTGCTAGCAGCTTAGAGCTGCGAAAATCGAACACCGGGGAGCTGTTTTTT. Amino acids: CASSLELRKSNTGELFF. The chain couples TRBV7-7 to TRBJ2-2; D is unclear. Germline CDR1 reads SSHAT; CDR2 reads FNYEAQ (reference sequence). CDR3 length equals 17 residues.

This clonotype was found many times. The V call is TRBV27, the J call TRBJ2-3; D may be TRBD1 or TRBD2 (5 bases each). In germline, CDR1 is MNHEY, CDR2 SMNVEV (reference sequence). V was trimmed by 1 base and J by 3 bases, leaving 17 bases between them. This CDR3 comprises 17 residues. DNA of the CDR3: TGTGCCAGCAGTTTATTCTCCCCCGGCGAGGGGACAGATACGCAGTATTTT. Protein product: CASSLFSPGEGTDTQYF.

The J gene is TRBJ2-4, the V gene TRBV6-1; D not certain. Trimming took 7 bases from V and 0 from J, leaving 4 bases between them. This CDR3 has 12 amino acids. CDR1 MNHNS and CDR2 SASEGT come from the germline V gene. The CDR3 nucleotides read TGTGCCAGCACCGGAGCCAAAAACATTCAGTACTTC. It specifies CASTGAKNIQYF.

This chain links TRBV3-1 with TRBJ1-1; no clear D gene. V gave up 1 base and J gave up 8 bases, with 14 bases separating them. The CDR3 consists of 14 residues. Germline CDR1 LGHDT, CDR2 YNNKEL (reference sequence). The CDR3 is CASSQGGARAEAFF. CDR3 DNA sequence: TGTGCCAGCAGCCAAGGAGGAGCACGGGCAGAAGCTTTCTTT.

This clonotype has just a few counts. V gene TRBV10-3 combines with J gene TRBJ1-2; 7 bases agree with TRBD1. The J segment lost 6 bases and the V segment lost 3 bases, leaving 7 bases of the junction unmatched. This CDR3 has 14 amino acids. Germline assignment: CDR1 ENHRY and CDR2 SYGVKD. The CDR3 is CAISEQTGSDGYTF. CDR3 in DNA: TGTGCCATCAGTGAACAGACAGGGTCCGATGGCTACACCTTC.

This clonotype was recorded many times. The rearrangement uses TRBV4-1 and TRBJ2-1; D is undetermined. The germline V gene encodes CDR1 MGHRA and CDR2 YSYEKL. CDR3 size: 13 residues. V lost 0 bases and J 9 bases, leaving 9 bases between the germline ends. CDR3 bases: TGCGCCAGCAGCCAAGAGGAGTGGTTTGAGCAGTTCTTC. Translation: CASSQEEWFEQFF.

There are a few counts of this clonotype. A much larger clone lies one base from this, so it may be a read error. The CDR3 spells CASNVGYLAGEGYNEQFF. CDR3 DNA sequence: TGTGCCAGCAACGTAGGGTATCTAGCGGGAGAGGGGTACAATGAGCAGTTCTTC. The rearrangement links TRBV7-3 to TRBJ2-1, with 10 bases that match TRBD2. V lost 7 bases and J lost 4; bases outside the gene matches: 16. In germline, CDR1 is SGHTA, CDR2 FQGTGA. The CDR3 spans 18 residues. Together with reference TRBV7-3 and TRBJ2-1, the CDR3 gives the full variable domain: GAGVSQTPSNKVTEKGKYVELRCDPISGHTALYWYRQSLGQGPEFLIYFQGTGAADDSGLPNDRFFAVRPEGSVSTLKIQRTERGDSAVYLCASNVGYLAGEGYNEQFFGPGTRLTVL.

This clonotype was recorded many times. The V gene is TRBV20-1, the J gene TRBJ2-5; D uncertain. Germline values: CDR1 DFQATT, CDR2 SNEGSKA (reference sequence). The V and J ends lost 0 bases and 2 bases respectively, with 13 bases between them. The CDR3 spans 15 residues. The CDR3 loop reads CSARDEAELQETQYF. The CDR3 nucleotides read TGCAGTGCTAGAGATGAGGCTGAGTTACAAGAGACCCAGTACTTC.

At least ten counts were recorded for this clonotype. The rearrangement joins TRBV7-2 to TRBJ1-1, with a possible D match to TRBD1 (5 bases). CDR3 length equals 14 residues. Trimming left V 5 bases short and J 0 bases short, with 10 bases between. CDR1 is SGHTA and CDR2 is FQGNSA in the germline V gene. The CDR3 protein is CASSRRAMNTEAFF. In DNA form, the CDR3 reads TGTGCCAGCAGCCGCAGGGCCATGAACACTGAAGCTTTCTTT.

This clonotype was recorded at least ten times. This chain connects TRBV7-3 to TRBJ2-3; D is uncertain. Per the germline V gene, CDR1 is SGHTA and CDR2 is FQGTGA. There are 14 residues in the CDR3. Deletions cut 5 bases from V and 1 base from J, with 10 bases between. The CDR3 DNA is TGTGCCAGCAGCCCATTCTTCGGCACAGATACGCAGTATTTT. Translated, it gives CASSPFFGTDTQYF.

This chain joins TRBV20-1 and TRBJ2-7, with D possibly matching TRBD2 (5 bases). The length of the CDR3 is 12 residues. Trimming removed 6 bases at V and 3 bases at J, with 12 bases between. The germline gives CDR1 DFQATT, CDR2 SNEGSKA (reference sequence). CDR3 sequence: CSAPGIDYEQYV. The CDR3 DNA follows: TGCAGTGCGCCCGGGATCGACTACGAGCAGTACGTC.

At least ten counts were recorded for this clonotype. The chain has TRBV5-1 and TRBJ2-3; D remains unclear. The CDR3 is 16 amino acids. Deletions cut 4 bases from V and 6 bases from J, with 21 bases between. CDR1 and CDR2 (germline): SGHRS, YFSETQ. CDR3: CASSPRSRRNTDTQYF. CDR3 coding DNA: TGCGCCAGCAGCCCCCGGTCCCGGCGGAACACGGATACGCAGTATTTT.

The chain links TRBV19 to TRBJ1-4; D is ambiguous. V lost 5 bases and J lost 7, with 11 bases in between. This CDR3 is 13 amino acids long. Germline V CDR1 and CDR2: LNHDA, SQIVND (reference sequence). In DNA form, the CDR3 reads TGTGCCAGTAGTGCCCCGGAGGTTGAAAAACTGTTTTTT. Its translation is CASSAPEVEKLFF.

This clonotype has at least ten counts. The rearrangement joins TRBV6-2 or TRBV6-3 to TRBJ2-7; possibly TRBD2 for D (6 bases). V was pared by 4 bases and J by 9 bases, with 25 bases between. The germline gives CDR1 MNHEY, CDR2 SVGEGT. The CDR3 consists of 16 residues. The CDR3 is CASSSTRRDSPRGQYF. CDR3 coding DNA: TGTGCCAGCAGTTCGACCCGGCGGGACTCACCCCGGGGGCAGTACTTC.

There are many counts of this clonotype. The V call is TRBV2, the J call TRBJ1-5; D is possibly TRBD1 (5 bases). CDR3 length: 14 amino acids. Germline CDR1 is SNHLY and CDR2 is FYNNEI. Trimming took off 6 bases at V and 1 base at J, with 10 bases between the two ends. Here the CDR3 DNA reads TGTGCCAGCAGGCCCCGGGACAGCAATCAGCCCCAGCATTTT. It yields the protein CASRPRDSNQPQHF.

This clonotype was recorded at least ten times. The V and J genes are TRBV20-1 and TRBJ2-2, with D possibly being TRBD1 or TRBD2 (5 bases each). Germline CDR1 and CDR2: DFQATT and SNEGSKA (reference sequence). The CDR3 contains 12 residues. Trimming pared 4 bases from V and 6 bases from J, leaving 9 bases between. CDR3 amino acids: CSATPGPGELFF. The CDR3 bases are TGCAGTGCTACACCGGGACCCGGGGAGCTGTTTTTT.

Only a few counts were recorded for this clonotype. This chain uses TRBV19 with TRBJ1-2, with D perhaps matching TRBD1 (5 bases). V lost 1 base, J lost 4 bases, and 16 bases lay in between. This CDR3 spans 16 amino acids. The V gene's germline CDR1 is LNHDA and CDR2 SQIVND (reference sequence). The CDR3 spells CASSIVGRADIYGYTF. In DNA, the CDR3 is TGTGCCAGTAGTATAGTAGGCCGGGCGGACATCTATGGCTACACCTTC.

This clonotype was seen ten or more times. The rearrangement links TRBV6-2 or TRBV6-3 to TRBJ2-5, with TRBD1 identical over 7 bases. The germline V gene has CDR1 MNHEY and CDR2 SVGEGT. This CDR3 spans 13 amino acids. Trimming at V came to 6 bases and at J to 2 bases, leaving 3 bases not matched to a gene. The CDR3 loop reads CASRRTGQETQYF. In DNA form, the CDR3 reads TGTGCCAGCAGAAGGACAGGACAAGAGACCCAGTACTTC.

This clonotype was recorded many times. The CDR3 here is CASSLRLAGFPHPTDTQYF. The CDR3, as DNA: TGTGCCAGCAGTTTGCGGCTAGCGGGATTCCCACACCCCACAGATACGCAGTATTTT. V and J are TRBV12-3 or TRBV12-4 and TRBJ2-3; 9 positions agree with TRBD2. The CDR3 contains 19 residues. The trim removed 3 bases at V and 2 bases at J, leaving 15 bases unmatched.

In this sample, this clonotype turned up a few times. The V and J genes are TRBV12-3 or TRBV12-4 and TRBJ2-1, with 7 bases that match TRBD2. V trimming: 5 bases; J trimming: 8 bases; junction bases outside the gene matches: 18. The CDR3 is 17 residues long. Here the CDR3 reads CASSPPRAGVLIDEQFF. The CDR3 coding sequence is TGTGCCAGCAGTCCCCCCCGGGCGGGAGTATTAATCGATGAGCAGTTCTTC.

This clonotype appeared many times. The gene calls are TRBV11-2 and TRBJ1-2, with a tentative D call TRBD1 (6 bases). The CDR3 has 11 residues. Trimming removed 7 bases from V and 14 bases from J, with 17 bases in between. The germline gives CDR1 SGHAT, CDR2 FQNNGV. The CDR3 protein is CASKSVGAETF. The CDR3 nucleotides are TGTGCCAGCAAGTCTGTGGGGGCTGAGACCTTC.

This clonotype was seen at least ten times. This chain links TRBV28 with TRBJ2-3; TRBD2 is a possible D gene (7 bases). Germline V CDR1 and CDR2: MDHEN, SYDVKM. Trimming took 6 bases from V and 0 from J, leaving 16 bases between them. This CDR3 contains 16 residues. The CDR3 DNA reads TGTGCCAGCAGGGCATTCGGGGGGCTCAGCACAGATACGCAGTATTTT. This codes for CASRAFGGLSTDTQYF.

The rearrangement uses TRBV7-9 and TRBJ2-1, with TRBD1 matching 7 bases. Per the germline V gene, CDR1 is SEHNR and CDR2 is FQNEAQ (reference sequence). The CDR3 covers 15 residues. V shed 6 bases and J 7 bases; nucleotides not matched to a gene: 12. The CDR3 DNA reads TGTGCCAGCAGGGTCGAGACAGGGCCTGGGAATGAGCAGTTCTTC. Translated: CASRVETGPGNEQFF.

This clonotype came up many times. V and J are TRBV12-3 or TRBV12-4 and TRBJ1-1, with D uncertain. The CDR3 consists of 12 residues. V gave up 8 bases and J gave up 7 bases, with 14 bases separating them. CDR3 in amino acids: CASGPKGIEAFF. For the CDR3, the DNA is TGTGCCAGCGGGCCAAAGGGAATTGAAGCTTTCTTT.